This TCR beta chain derives from a study of CD8+ T cells in alopecia areata. Trimming shortened V by 9 bases and J by 6 bases, and 12 bases separated the two germline ends. Looked up from germline, CDR1 is MDHEN and CDR2 is SYDVKM. The CDR3 consists of 12 residues. Collection of lesional scalp punch biopsies and peripheral blood was performed in alopecia areata patients. RNA, once extracted, was reverse transcribed into cDNA for use as the sequencing template. The assay was immunoSEQ multiplex PCR, and TCRdb's table has in-frame clones only and misses some. This table has under 70,000 clones, roughly 96% appearing once. This clone came up once.

The TCR originated in a human donor with alopecia areata. The chain joins TRBV28 to TRBJ1-5; D is uncertain. Source: CD8+ T cells sorted from blood, taken at week 0. The CDR3 region has the DNA TGTGCCAGATTTTGGCAGGCTCAGCCCCAGCATTTT. Translation: CARFWQAQPQHF.